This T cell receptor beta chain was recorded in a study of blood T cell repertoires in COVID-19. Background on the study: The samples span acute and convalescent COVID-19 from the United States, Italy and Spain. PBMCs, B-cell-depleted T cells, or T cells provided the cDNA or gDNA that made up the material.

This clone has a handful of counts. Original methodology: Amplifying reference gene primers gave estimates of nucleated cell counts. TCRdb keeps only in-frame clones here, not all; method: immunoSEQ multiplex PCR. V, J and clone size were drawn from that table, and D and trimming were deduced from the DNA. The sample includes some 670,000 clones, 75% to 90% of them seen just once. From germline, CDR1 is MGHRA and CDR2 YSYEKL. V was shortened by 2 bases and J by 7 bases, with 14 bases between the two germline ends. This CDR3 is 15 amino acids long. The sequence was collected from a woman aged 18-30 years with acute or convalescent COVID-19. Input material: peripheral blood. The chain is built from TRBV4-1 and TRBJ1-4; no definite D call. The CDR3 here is CASSQLSLQLEKLFF. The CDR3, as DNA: TGCGCCAGCAGCCAACTTTCTCTGCAACTTGAAAAACTGTTTTTT.